The subject of this entry is one T cell receptor beta chain. There are 15 residues in the CDR3. Losses at the gene ends were 1 base for V and 5 bases for J; bases not matched to a gene: 5. Germline loops: CDR1 SQVTM, CDR2 ANQGSEA. Participant ages covered about 18 to 90 years across 24 US areas. Authors' methods: Amplifying reference gene primers gave estimates of nucleated cell counts. TCRdb keeps only in-frame clones here, not all; method: immunoSEQ multiplex PCR. V, J and clone size were drawn from that table, and D and trimming were deduced from the DNA. The repertoire holds under 65,000 clones, 60% to 80% seen once, with under 6% in the top ten. This specimen belongs to a study of blood T cell repertoires in COVID-19. On the study more broadly: The origin of the acute and convalescent COVID-19 samples was the United States, Italy and Spain. In each case, the material was cDNA or gDNA derived from T cells, B-cell-depleted T cells, or PBMCs.

The chain uses TRBV29-1 and TRBJ2-1; 10 nucleotides align to TRBD1. Sample: PBMCs or T cells enriched from blood (not recorded which). The receptor comes from a woman aged 45-65 years with acute COVID-19. CDR3 protein: CSVEGRDRGNNEQFF. DNA of the CDR3: TGCAGCGTTGAAGGCCGGGACAGGGGCAACAATGAGCAGTTCTTC.